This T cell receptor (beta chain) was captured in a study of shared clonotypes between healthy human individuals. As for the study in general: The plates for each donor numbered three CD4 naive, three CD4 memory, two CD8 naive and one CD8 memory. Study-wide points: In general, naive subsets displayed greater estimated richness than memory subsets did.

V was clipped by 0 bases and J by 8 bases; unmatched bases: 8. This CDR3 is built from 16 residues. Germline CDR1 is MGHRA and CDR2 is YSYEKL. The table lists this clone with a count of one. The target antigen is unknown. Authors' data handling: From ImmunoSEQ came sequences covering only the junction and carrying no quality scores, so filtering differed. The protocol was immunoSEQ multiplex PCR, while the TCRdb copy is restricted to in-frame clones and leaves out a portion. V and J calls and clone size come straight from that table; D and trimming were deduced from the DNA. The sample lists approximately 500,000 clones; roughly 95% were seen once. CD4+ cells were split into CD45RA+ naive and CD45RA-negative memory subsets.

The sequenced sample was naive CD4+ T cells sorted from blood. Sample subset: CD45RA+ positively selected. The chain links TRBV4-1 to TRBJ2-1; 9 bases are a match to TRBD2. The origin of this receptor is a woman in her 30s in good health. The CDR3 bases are TGCGCCAGCAGCCAAGAGGGCGGGAGGGCCCTGTATGAGCAGTTCTTC. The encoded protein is CASSQEGGRALYEQFF.